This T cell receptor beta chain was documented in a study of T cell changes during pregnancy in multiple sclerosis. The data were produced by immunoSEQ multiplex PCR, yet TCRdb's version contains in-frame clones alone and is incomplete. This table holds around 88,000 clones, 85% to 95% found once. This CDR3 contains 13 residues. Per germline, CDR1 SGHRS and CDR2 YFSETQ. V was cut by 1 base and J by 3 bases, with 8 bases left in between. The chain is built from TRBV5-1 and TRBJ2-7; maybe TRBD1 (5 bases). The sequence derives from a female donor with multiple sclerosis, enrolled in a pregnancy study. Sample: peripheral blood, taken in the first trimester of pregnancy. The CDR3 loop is CASSLIQGYEQYF. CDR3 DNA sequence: TGCGCCAGCAGCTTGATCCAGGGCTACGAGCAGTACTTC.